These 6 T cell receptor beta chains were all obtained from the same sample, sequenced in a study of blood T cell repertoires in COVID-19. Data came from immunoSEQ multiplex PCR; TCRdb stores just in-frame clones and leaves some out. The repertoire includes about 200,000 clones, approximately 85% of them detected once, and approximately 2.4% sits in the top ten. Sequencing was carried out using peripheral blood. These receptors all come from a woman aged 70 to 79 with COVID-19, enrolled during active disease.

The chain combines TRBV29-1 with TRBJ2-2; TRBD1 matches 8 bases. The length of the CDR3 is 17 residues. V lost 6 bases and J lost 2; bases outside the gene matches: 14. Germline lookup yields CDR1 SQVTM and CDR2 ANQGSEA. In DNA form, the CDR3 reads TGCAGCGTGAGAACGTACCGACAGGGGCCAAACACCGGGGAGCTGTTTTTT. Translating gives CSVRTYRQGPNTGELFF.

The chain joins TRBV6-5 to TRBJ2-5; D might be TRBD2 (6 bases). Germline CDR1 is MNHEY and CDR2 is SVGAGI. The germline V and J ends were trimmed by 8 bases and 6 bases, with 16 bases remaining between them. The CDR3 runs 13 residues. The CDR3: CASAGSLLQTQYF. CDR3 sequence (DNA): TGTGCCAGCGCGGGATCCCTCTTGCAGACCCAGTACTTC.

Notes on this clone: The sample holds other DNA sequences that translate to the same CDR3. The chain uses TRBV25-1 and TRBJ1-1; D is unclear. Germline loops: CDR1 MGHDK, CDR2 SYGVNS. The CDR3 consists of 12 residues. V was cut by 4 bases and J by 4 bases, with 7 bases left in between. The DNA for the CDR3 is TGTGCCAGCAGTGGCGGGGTCACTGAAGCTTTCTTT. Encoded protein: CASSGGVTEAFF.

This clone came up a few times. V is TRBV5-1 and J is TRBJ2-7, with TRBD1 as a possible D gene (6 bases). The V gene lost 0 bases and the J gene lost 1 base, with 11 bases spanning the gap. The CDR3 is 15 amino acids. Germline loops: CDR1 SGHRS, CDR2 YFSETQ. CDR3 DNA: TGCGCCAGCAGCTTGGTGTCAGGGGTGTCCTACGAGCAGTACTTC. This gives the protein CASSLVSGVSYEQYF.

The chain recombines TRBV7-9 with TRBJ1-4; no clear D. V was clipped by 5 bases and J by 5 bases, with 12 bases between them. This CDR3 has 14 residues. Germline CDR1 SEHNR, CDR2 FQNEAQ (reference sequence). CDR3 loop: CASSLNAGNEKLFF. For the CDR3, the DNA is TGTGCCAGCAGCCTCAATGCGGGCAATGAAAAACTGTTTTTT.

The rearrangement links TRBV6-5 to TRBJ2-7; D possibly corresponds to TRBD1 (6 bases). CDR3 length: 13 amino acids. The germline gives CDR1 MNHEY, CDR2 SVGAGI. Trimming cost V 0 bases and J 6 bases, with 9 bases left between them. CDR3 residues: CASSYSTGPEQYF. CDR3 sequence (DNA): TGTGCCAGCAGTTACTCGACAGGACCCGAGCAGTACTTC.